This is a list of T cell receptor beta chains from one sample in a study of T cell repertoires in cytomegalovirus infection. Antigens of these TCRs are unknown. Each CDR3 protein gets one entry after TCRdb re-called the reads with MiXCR. The repertoire holds about 740,000 distinct CDR3 sequences, with around 30% as singletons. The source was cultured PBMCs, collected from culture after CMV antigen stimulation. The receptors stem from a human donor in good health (CMV status not recorded). Some clones in this sample may be carry-over from other donors' samples. Each CDR3 is given without its conserved first and last residue. The D gene is left open where the match is weak. The size field is filled for only some rows; it gives once, few, many or a size class.

TRBJ2-7 TRBV2 . . ASRNREISYEQY
TRBJ1-3 TRBV27 . . ASSSGAEGNTIY
TRBJ2-3 TRBV11-2 . . ASSLDGIRWGEGGTDTQY
TRBJ1-1 TRBV5-1 . . ASSLGVTGDTEAF
TRBJ1-2 TRBV19 . . ASSPQGPAPYGYT
TRBJ2-7 TRBV12-3/TRBV12-4 TRBD2 once ASSSQVIAGVTYEQY
TRBJ2-5 TRBV20-1 . . SARRGLQETQY
TRBJ1-2 TRBV7-2 TRBD1 . ASSTPGQPANYGYT
TRBJ2-5 TRBV7-2 . . ASSPSLLGETQY
TRBJ2-7 TRBV5-4 . few ASSLGPGADEQY
TRBJ2-4 TRBV6-6 TRBD1 few ASSWAQGSKNIQY